This T cell receptor (beta chain) was sequenced during a study of T cell responses to AZD1222 COVID-19 vaccine. Study in general: Timing groups of about 4 and about 12 weeks for second doses were pooled. Notes on the study in general: Once two AZD1222 doses were given, Spike-specific TCR breadth and depth went up. Reportedly, nearly half the spike-specific TCRs target unmutated variant regions. Donors skewed white British and female; clonal diversity was possibly underestimated.

This CDR3 spans 12 amino acids. The ends were cut back, 3 bases at V and 10 bases at J, with 12 bases in the middle. CDR1 LGHDT and CDR2 YNNKEL come from the germline V gene (reference sequence). The count of this clone is one. Its antigen is currently unknown. The protocol was immunoSEQ multiplex PCR, while the TCRdb copy is restricted to in-frame clones and leaves out a portion. The data hold about 160,000 clones, with about 88% observed a single time. The sample consisted of peripheral blood, taken on day 0 of AZD1222 vaccination. The sequence was collected from an adult in good health. The J gene is TRBJ1-2, the V gene TRBV3-1 (or the pseudogene TRBV3-2), with TRBD1 as a possible D gene (5 bases). The CDR3 DNA reads TGTGCCAGCAGCCATGAGCAGGGAGTCTACACCTTC. This codes for CASSHEQGVYTF.